Sequencing of this T cell receptor (beta chain) was carried out in a study of blood T cell repertoires in COVID-19. Germline V gene lookup returns CDR1 SGHRS and CDR2 YFSETQ. CDR3 size: 15 residues. V gave up 2 bases and J gave up 5 bases, with 13 bases separating them. Produced via immunoSEQ multiplex PCR; TCRdb's table is partial and in-frame only. The data show some 200,000 clones, with roughly 84% seen just once and 10% held by the top ten. The specimen sequenced was peripheral blood. The chain has TRBV5-1 and TRBJ1-4, with D tentatively TRBD1 (6 bases). The clonotype was recovered from a woman of 80 years or more with COVID-19, enrolled during active disease. The CDR3 region has the DNA TGCGCCAGCAGCTTCAAGACAGGCCCGAATGAAAAACTGTTTTTT. It yields the protein CASSFKTGPNEKLFF. The entire variable domain, with the rest obtained from reference TRBV5-1 and TRBJ1-4, is as follows: KAGVTQTPRYLIKTRGQQVTLSCSPISGHRSVSWYQQTPGQGLQFLFEYFSETQRNKGNFPGRFSGRQFSNSRSEMNVSTLELGDSALYLCASSFKTGPNEKLFFGSGTQLSVL.